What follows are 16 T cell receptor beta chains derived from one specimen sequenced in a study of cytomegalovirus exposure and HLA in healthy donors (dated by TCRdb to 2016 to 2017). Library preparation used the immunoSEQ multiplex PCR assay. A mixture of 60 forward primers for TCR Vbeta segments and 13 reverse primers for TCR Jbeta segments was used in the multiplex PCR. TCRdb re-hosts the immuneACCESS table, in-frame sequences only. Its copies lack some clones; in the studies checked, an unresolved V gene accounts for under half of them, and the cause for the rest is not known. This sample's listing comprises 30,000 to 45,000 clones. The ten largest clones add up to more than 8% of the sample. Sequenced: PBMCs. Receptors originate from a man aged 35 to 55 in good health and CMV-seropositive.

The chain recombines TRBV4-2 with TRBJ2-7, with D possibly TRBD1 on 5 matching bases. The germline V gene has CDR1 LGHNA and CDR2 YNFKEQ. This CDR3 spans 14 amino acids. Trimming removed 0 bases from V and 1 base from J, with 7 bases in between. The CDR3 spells CASSQDQGSYEQYF. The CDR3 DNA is TGTGCCAGCAGCCAAGACCAGGGTTCCTACGAGCAGTACTTC.

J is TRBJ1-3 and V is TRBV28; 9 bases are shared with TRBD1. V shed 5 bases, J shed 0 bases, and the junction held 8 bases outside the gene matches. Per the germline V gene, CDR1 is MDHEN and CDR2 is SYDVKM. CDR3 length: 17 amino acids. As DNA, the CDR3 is TGTGCCAGCAGTCCGGGACAGGGAAGTTCCTCTGGAAACACCATATATTTT. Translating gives CASSPGQGSSSGNTIYF.

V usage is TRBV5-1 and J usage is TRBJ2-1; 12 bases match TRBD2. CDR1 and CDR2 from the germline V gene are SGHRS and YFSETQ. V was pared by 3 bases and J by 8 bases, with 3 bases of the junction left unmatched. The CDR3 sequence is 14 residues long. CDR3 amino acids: CASSWTSGKDEQFF. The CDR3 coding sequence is TGCGCCAGCAGCTGGACTAGCGGGAAAGATGAGCAGTTCTTC.

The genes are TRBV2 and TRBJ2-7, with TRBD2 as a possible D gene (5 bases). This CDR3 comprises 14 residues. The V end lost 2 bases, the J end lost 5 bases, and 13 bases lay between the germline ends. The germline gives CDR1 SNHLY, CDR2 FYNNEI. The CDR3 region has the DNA TGTGCCAGCAGTGAACGGGTGGTGAGGGACGAGCAGTACTTC. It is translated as CASSERVVRDEQYF.

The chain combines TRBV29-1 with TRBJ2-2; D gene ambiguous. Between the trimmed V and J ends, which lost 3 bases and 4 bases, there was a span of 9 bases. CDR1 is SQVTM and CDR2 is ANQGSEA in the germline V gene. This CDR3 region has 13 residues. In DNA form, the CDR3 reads TGCAGCGTTGAGGTAGCAATCACCGGGGAGCTGTTTTTT. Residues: CSVEVAITGELFF.

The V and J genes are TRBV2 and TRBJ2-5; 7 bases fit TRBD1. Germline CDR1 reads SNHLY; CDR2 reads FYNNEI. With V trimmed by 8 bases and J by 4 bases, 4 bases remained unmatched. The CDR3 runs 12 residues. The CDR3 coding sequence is TGTGCCAGCGCCGGGACAGCAGAGACCCAGTACTTC. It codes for CASAGTAETQYF.

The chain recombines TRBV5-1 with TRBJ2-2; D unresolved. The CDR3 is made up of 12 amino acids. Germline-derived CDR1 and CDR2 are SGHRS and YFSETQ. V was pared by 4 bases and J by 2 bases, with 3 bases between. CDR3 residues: CASSLNTGELFF. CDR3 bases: TGCGCCAGCAGCCTAAACACCGGGGAGCTGTTTTTT.

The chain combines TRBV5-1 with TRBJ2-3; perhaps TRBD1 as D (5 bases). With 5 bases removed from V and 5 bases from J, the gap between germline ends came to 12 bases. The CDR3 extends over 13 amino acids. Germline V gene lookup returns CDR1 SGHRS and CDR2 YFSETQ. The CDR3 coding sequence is TGCGCCAGCAGATCAGAAGGGGAAGATACGCAGTATTTT. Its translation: CASRSEGEDTQYF.

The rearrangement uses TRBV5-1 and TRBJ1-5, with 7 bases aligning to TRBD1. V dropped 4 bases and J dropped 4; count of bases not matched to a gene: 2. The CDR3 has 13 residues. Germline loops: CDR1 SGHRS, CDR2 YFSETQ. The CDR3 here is CASSPTGNQPQHF. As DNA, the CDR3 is TGCGCCAGCAGCCCGACAGGGAATCAGCCCCAGCATTTT.

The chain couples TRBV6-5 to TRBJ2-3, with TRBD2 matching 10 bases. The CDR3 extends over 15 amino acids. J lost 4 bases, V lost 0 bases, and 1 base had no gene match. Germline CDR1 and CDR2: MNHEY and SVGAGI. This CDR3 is CASSYSAGGADTQYF. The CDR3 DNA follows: TGTGCCAGCAGTTACTCAGCGGGAGGGGCAGATACGCAGTATTTT.

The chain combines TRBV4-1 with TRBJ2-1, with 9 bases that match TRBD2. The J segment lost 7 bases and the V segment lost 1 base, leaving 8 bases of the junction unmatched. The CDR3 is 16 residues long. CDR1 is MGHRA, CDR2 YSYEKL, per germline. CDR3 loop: CASSQVIAGVINEQFF. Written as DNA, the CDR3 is TGCGCCAGCAGCCAAGTAATAGCGGGAGTGATAAATGAGCAGTTCTTC.

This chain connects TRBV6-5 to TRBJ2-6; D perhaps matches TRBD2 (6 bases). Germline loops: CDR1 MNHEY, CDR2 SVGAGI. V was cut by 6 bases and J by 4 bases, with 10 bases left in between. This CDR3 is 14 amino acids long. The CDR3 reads CASREGSGANVLTF. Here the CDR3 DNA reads TGTGCCAGCAGGGAGGGTTCCGGGGCCAACGTCCTGACTTTC.

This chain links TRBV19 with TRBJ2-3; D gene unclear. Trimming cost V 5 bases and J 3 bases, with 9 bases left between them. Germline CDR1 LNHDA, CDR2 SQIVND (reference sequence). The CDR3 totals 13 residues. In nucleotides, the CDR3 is TGTGCCAGTAGTTCCCTAGTTACAGATACGCAGTATTTT. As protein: CASSSLVTDTQYF. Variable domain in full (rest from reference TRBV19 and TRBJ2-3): DGGITQSPKYLFRKEGQNVTLSCEQNLNHDAMYWYRQDPGQGLRLIYYSQIVNDFQKGDIAEGYSVSREKKESFPLTVTSAQKNPTAFYLCASSSLVTDTQYFGPGTRLTVL.

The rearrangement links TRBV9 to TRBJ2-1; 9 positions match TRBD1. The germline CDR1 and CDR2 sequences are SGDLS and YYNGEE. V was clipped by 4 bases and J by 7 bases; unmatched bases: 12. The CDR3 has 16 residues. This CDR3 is CASSPERDRVENEQFF. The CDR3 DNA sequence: TGTGCCAGCAGCCCAGAACGGGACAGGGTTGAGAATGAGCAGTTCTTC.

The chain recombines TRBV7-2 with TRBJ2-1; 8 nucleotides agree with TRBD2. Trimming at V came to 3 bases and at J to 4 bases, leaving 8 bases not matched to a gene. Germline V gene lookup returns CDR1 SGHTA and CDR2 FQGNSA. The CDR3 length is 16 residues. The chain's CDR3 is CASSFQTSVAYNEQFF. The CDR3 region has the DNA TGTGCCAGCAGCTTCCAGACTAGCGTGGCGTACAATGAGCAGTTCTTC.

In DNA form, the CDR3 reads TGTGCCAGCAGCCCGGGACTAGCGGGAGGACGCACAGATACGCAGTATTTT. Protein product: CASSPGLAGGRTDTQYF. J is TRBJ2-3 and V is TRBV27, with TRBD2 identical over 15 bases. The CDR3 runs to 17 residues. Germline assignment: CDR1 MNHEY and CDR2 SMNVEV (reference sequence). J was trimmed by 1 base and V by 6 bases; bases with no gene match: 5.